These 21 T cell receptor beta chains were sequenced from one sample in a study of blood T cell repertoires in COVID-19. Method: immunoSEQ multiplex PCR; TCRdb's copy keeps in-frame clones and lacks some. This table holds 120,000 to 150,000 clones, around 87% found once. The sample comprised PBMCs or T cells enriched from blood (not recorded which). All receptors derive from a woman between 40 and 55 years old who had been exposed to COVID-19.

The rearrangement joins TRBV2 to TRBJ1-2, with TRBD1 as a possible D gene (5 bases). This CDR3 contains 14 residues. Trimming removed 4 bases from V and 2 bases from J, with 11 bases in between. Germline loops: CDR1 SNHLY, CDR2 FYNNEI. The CDR3: CASSVRTTNYGYTF. In nucleotides, the CDR3 is TGTGCCAGCAGTGTGAGGACAACCAACTATGGCTACACCTTC.

This clone was seen only a few times. The CDR3 reads CASSQVIGGFQHF. CDR3 in DNA: TGCGCCAGCAGCCAAGTTATTGGGGGGTTCCAGCATTTT. V gene TRBV4-1 combines with J gene TRBJ1-5; possibly TRBD1 for D (5 bases). Deletions cut 1 base from V and 12 bases from J, with 13 bases between. The CDR3 loop spans 13 amino acids. Germline CDR1 is MGHRA and CDR2 is YSYEKL.

This chain uses TRBV10-2 with TRBJ2-1, with D tentatively TRBD1 (5 bases). The germline V gene encodes CDR1 WSHSY and CDR2 SAAADI. Trimming removed 4 bases from V and 8 bases from J, with 9 bases in between. The CDR3 covers 12 residues. This chain's CDR3 is CASSGQGYEQFF. In DNA form, the CDR3 reads TGCGCCAGCAGTGGGCAGGGCTATGAGCAGTTCTTC.

The J gene is TRBJ1-6, the V gene TRBV15; D possibly corresponds to TRBD1 (5 bases). V was pared by 5 bases and J by 8 bases, with 10 bases between. The CDR3 extends over 13 amino acids. Germline-derived CDR1 and CDR2 are LNHNV and YYDKDF (reference sequence). CDR3 region: CATSAGRDSPLHF. For the CDR3, the DNA is TGTGCCACCAGCGCGGGACGGGATTCACCCCTCCACTTT.

The chain couples TRBV14 to TRBJ1-2; 7 nucleotides align to TRBD1. Germline V gene sequence: CDR1 SGHDN, CDR2 FVKESK. V was pared by 2 bases and J by 6 bases, with 9 bases of the junction left unmatched. This CDR3 has 15 amino acids. The CDR3 nucleotides read TGTGCCAGCAGCCAAACTTCCGACAGGGTCGATGGCTACACCTTC. As protein: CASSQTSDRVDGYTF.

The chain recombines TRBV2 with TRBJ1-3, with D unclear. The V end lost 7 bases, the J end lost 0 bases, and 4 bases lay between the germline ends. In germline, CDR1 is SNHLY, CDR2 FYNNEI. CDR3 length equals 12 residues. The CDR3 spells CASILSGNTIYF. CDR3 DNA: TGTGCCAGCATTCTCTCTGGAAACACCATATATTTT. The whole variable domain, remainder taken from reference TRBV2 and TRBJ1-3, is EPEVTQTPSHQVTQMGQEVILRCVPISNHLYFYWYRQILGQKVEFLVSFYNNEISEKSEIFDDQFSVERPDGSNFTLKIRSTKLEDSAMYFCASILSGNTIYFGEGSWLTVV.

This sequence joins TRBV29-1 and TRBJ2-1, with D perhaps TRBD1 (5 bases). V lost 4 bases and J 4 bases, leaving 17 bases between the germline ends. The CDR3 totals 15 residues. Germline V CDR1 and CDR2: SQVTM, ANQGSEA. Written as DNA, the CDR3 is TGCAGCGTTGTGCTAGGACAAAAATATTACAATGAGCAGTTCTTC. This encodes CSVVLGQKYYNEQFF.

This clone appeared a single time. The rearrangement uses TRBV7-9 and TRBJ2-1; 13 bases fit TRBD2. Trimming cost V 4 bases and J 0 bases; bases outside gene matches: 3. The CDR3 loop spans 17 amino acids. The V gene's germline CDR1 is SEHNR and CDR2 FQNEAQ (reference sequence). The DNA of the CDR3 is TGTGCCAGCAGCTCGGGACTAGCGGGAAGCTCCTACAATGAGCAGTTCTTC. It codes for CASSSGLAGSSYNEQFF.

This clone was seen just once. This sequence joins TRBV6-2 or TRBV6-3 and TRBJ1-2; a weak D match, TRBD1 (6 bases). Trimming cost V 6 bases and J 2 bases, with 16 bases left between them. Germline assignment: CDR1 MNHEY and CDR2 SVGEGT. This CDR3 spans 15 amino acids. CDR3: CASRPKDRRNYGYTF. CDR3 coding DNA: TGTGCCAGCAGACCTAAAGACAGGAGAAACTATGGCTACACCTTC.

V gene TRBV27 combines with J gene TRBJ2-3, with 7 bases aligning to TRBD2. V lost 3 bases, J lost 0 bases, and 3 bases stayed unmatched. Germline-derived CDR1 and CDR2 are MNHEY and SMNVEV (reference sequence). The CDR3 totals 15 residues. CDR3 sequence: CASSLGGVSTDTQYF. CDR3 in DNA: TGTGCCAGCAGTTTGGGGGGGGTTAGCACAGATACGCAGTATTTT.

The sample holds one count of this clone. V usage is TRBV3-1 (or the pseudogene TRBV3-2) and J usage is TRBJ2-1; D remains ambiguous. The CDR3 consists of 15 residues. CDR1 and CDR2 from the germline V gene are LGHDT and YNNKEL (reference sequence). Trimming took 0 bases from V and 4 from J, leaving 10 bases between them. CDR3 residues: CASSQDTSRYNEQFF. For the CDR3, the DNA is TGTGCCAGCAGCCAAGACACGTCGAGGTACAATGAGCAGTTCTTC.

The V and J genes are TRBV6-2 or TRBV6-3 and TRBJ2-1, with D maybe TRBD1 (6 bases). V dropped 5 bases and J dropped 2 bases, with 13 bases sitting between them. CDR1 and CDR2 (germline): MNHEY, SVGEGT. The CDR3 runs to 15 residues. The CDR3, as DNA: TGTGCCAGCAGTCCCAATAGGGGGACCTACAATGAGCAGTTCTTC. Amino acids: CASSPNRGTYNEQFF.

The chain employs TRBV21-1 and TRBJ2-7; TRBD2 is the table's D call, not checked against the DNA. TRBV21-1 is a pseudogene locus. The CDR3 runs to 19 residues. In nucleotides, the CDR3 is TGTGCCAGCAGCAAACTAGCAGGGAACAGCGGGCCCAGCTCCTACGAGCAGTACTTC. Its protein is CASSKLAGNSGPSSYEQYF.

The rearrangement joins TRBV7-2 to TRBJ1-4; maybe TRBD1 (5 bases). From germline, CDR1 is SGHTA and CDR2 FQGNSA. Trimming pared 4 bases from V and 2 bases from J, leaving 11 bases between. The CDR3 totals 15 residues. The CDR3 loop reads CASSSQRGTNEKLFF. The CDR3 region has the DNA TGTGCCAGCAGCTCGCAACGGGGGACTAATGAAAAACTGTTTTTT.

The CDR3 is CASSLVGGTNSPLHF. In DNA, the CDR3 is TGTGCCAGCAGTTTAGTTGGGGGCACGAATTCACCCCTCCACTTT. The chain couples TRBV27 to TRBJ1-6, with D maybe TRBD1 (6 bases). Germline loops: CDR1 MNHEY, CDR2 SMNVEV (reference sequence). Trimming pared 2 bases from V and 7 bases from J, leaving 12 bases between. The CDR3 totals 15 residues.

The chain couples TRBV19 to TRBJ1-5, with a possible D match to TRBD1 (5 bases). With 8 bases removed from V and 0 bases from J, the gap between germline ends came to 14 bases. This CDR3 contains 15 residues. CDR1 and CDR2 from the germline V gene are LNHDA and SQIVND (reference sequence). CDR3 sequence reads: CASHSGHYSNQPQHF. For the CDR3, the DNA is TGTGCCAGTCATTCCGGACATTATAGCAATCAGCCCCAGCATTTT.

The chain carries TRBV9 and TRBJ1-1, with 9 bases fitting TRBD1. Germline V CDR1 and CDR2: SGDLS, YYNGEE. The length of the CDR3 is 13 residues. The junction had 4 bases not matched to a gene; V was cut back by 4 bases and J by 6 bases. DNA for the CDR3: TGTGCCAGCAGCCCCCGGGACAGGGCTGAAGCTTTCTTT. It codes for CASSPRDRAEAFF.

This chain connects TRBV7-2 to TRBJ2-3; TRBD2 matches 11 bases. Germline-derived CDR1 and CDR2 are SGHTA and FQGNSA. CDR3 size: 16 residues. J lost 1 base, V lost 5 bases, and 5 bases had no gene match. In DNA, the CDR3 is TGTGCCAGCAGCCGGACTAGCGGGTCCCGCACAGATACGCAGTATTTT. The encoded protein is CASSRTSGSRTDTQYF.

This clone was observed a single time. The V call is TRBV19, the J call TRBJ2-7; 8 bases align to TRBD2. The germline gives CDR1 LNHDA, CDR2 SQIVND (reference sequence). The CDR3 is 14 residues long. V was pared by 3 bases and J by 4 bases, with 5 bases of the junction left unmatched. CDR3 amino acids: CASSIMRGEYEQYF. The DNA for the CDR3 is TGTGCCAGTAGTATTATGCGGGGGGAATACGAGCAGTACTTC.

The genes are TRBV7-6 and TRBJ2-3; the D gene is possibly TRBD1 (5 bases). Between the trimmed V and J ends, which lost 2 bases and 4 bases, there was a span of 10 bases. The germline CDR1 and CDR2 sequences are SGHVS and FNYEAQ. There are 14 residues in the CDR3. The CDR3 region has the DNA TGTGCCAGCAGCTTAAGACAGTTCGCAGATACGCAGTATTTT. Amino acids: CASSLRQFADTQYF.

This clone was seen once. The rearrangement joins TRBV18 to TRBJ1-1, with 10 bases matching TRBD1. V gave up 2 bases and J gave up 4 bases; unmatched junction bases: 4. The length of the CDR3 is 15 residues. CDR1 and CDR2 from the germline V gene are KGHSH and LQKENI. CDR3 residues: CASSPRQGAGTEAFF. The CDR3, as DNA: TGTGCCAGCTCACCAAGACAGGGGGCAGGCACTGAAGCTTTCTTT.